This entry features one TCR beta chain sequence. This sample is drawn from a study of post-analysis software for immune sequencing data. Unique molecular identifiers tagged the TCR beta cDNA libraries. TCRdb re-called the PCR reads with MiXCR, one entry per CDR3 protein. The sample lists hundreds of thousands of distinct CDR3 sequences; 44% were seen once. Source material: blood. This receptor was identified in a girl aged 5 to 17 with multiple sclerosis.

In nucleotides, the CDR3 is TGCAGTGCTGCTACACAGCCCTTTGGAGGCTACACCTTC. This gives the protein CSAATQPFGGYTF. The chain employs TRBV20-1 and TRBJ1-2, with unresolved D. V lost 5 bases and J 8 bases, leaving 18 bases between the germline ends. The CDR3 sequence is 13 residues long. Germline loops: CDR1 DFQATT, CDR2 SNEGSKA (reference sequence).